Shown below are 21 T cell receptor beta chains from a single sample sequenced in a study of blood T cell repertoires in COVID-19. Profiled with immunoSEQ multiplex PCR; TCRdb holds only in-frame clones, not every one. The sample consists of 130,000 to 150,000 clones, roughly 90% of them appearing once. Sequencing input: peripheral blood. These receptors all come from a human donor in a cohort sampled during active COVID-19.

The chain uses TRBV5-1 and TRBJ1-1; D is uncertain. Trimming left V 1 base short and J 8 bases short, with 18 bases between. CDR3 length: 15 amino acids. Germline V gene sequence: CDR1 SGHRS, CDR2 YFSETQ. In DNA form, the CDR3 reads TGCGCCAGCAGCTTGCACGGTGTGGACGGGAGAGAAGCTTTCTTT. Amino acid sequence: CASSLHGVDGREAFF.

V gene TRBV11-1 combines with J gene TRBJ2-3; 7 bases align to TRBD1. V shed 5 bases, J shed 1 base, and the junction held 6 bases outside the gene matches. This CDR3 comprises 15 residues. CDR1 and CDR2 from the germline V gene are SGHAT and FQDESV (reference sequence). CDR3 region: CASSLTGVGTDTQYF. DNA for the CDR3: TGTGCCAGCAGCCTAACAGGGGTAGGCACAGATACGCAGTATTTT.

V and J are TRBV3-1 (or the pseudogene TRBV3-2) and TRBJ2-7, with D possibly being TRBD2 (6 bases). V was trimmed by 5 bases and J by 7 bases, leaving 15 bases between them. There are 13 residues in the CDR3. Germline V gene sequence: CDR1 LGHDT, CDR2 YNNKEL (reference sequence). The CDR3 region is CASSNLLAGEQYF. The CDR3 DNA reads as TGTGCCAGCAGCAACTTACTAGCCGGGGAGCAGTACTTC.

V and J are TRBV12-3 or TRBV12-4 and TRBJ2-3; D not certain. The CDR3 is made up of 12 amino acids. Between the trimmed V and J ends, which lost 6 bases and 0 bases, there was a span of 4 bases. The CDR3 loop is CASSRSTDTQYF. CDR3 DNA: TGTGCCAGCAGCAGGAGCACAGATACGCAGTATTTT.

This chain connects TRBV27 to TRBJ2-4; 7 bases fit TRBD1. The length of the CDR3 is 16 residues. Germline values: CDR1 MNHEY, CDR2 SMNVEV (reference sequence). V lost 3 bases, J lost 8 bases, and 13 bases stayed unmatched. As DNA, the CDR3 is TGTGCCAGCAGTTTCCTGGGGGACAGTCGAGGTGACATTCAGTACTTC. Translating gives CASSFLGDSRGDIQYF.

This clone occurred once. This chain joins TRBV6-6 and TRBJ2-3; 7 bases line up with TRBD2. V lost 0 bases, J lost 6 bases, and 9 bases stayed unmatched. The CDR3 has 16 residues. Germline CDR1 and CDR2: MNHNY and SVGAGI (reference sequence). This CDR3 reads CASSYSMASGGDTQYF. In nucleotides, the CDR3 is TGTGCCAGCAGTTACTCGATGGCTAGCGGAGGGGATACGCAGTATTTT.

CDR3 nucleotide sequence: TGTGCCAGCAGGTTAGGGACAGCTGAGCAGTTCTTC. It translates to CASRLGTAEQFF. The rearrangement joins TRBV2 to TRBJ2-1, with TRBD1 identical over 7 bases. Germline values: CDR1 SNHLY, CDR2 FYNNEI. The CDR3 contains 12 residues. V trimming: 6 bases; J trimming: 9 bases; junction bases outside the gene matches: 5.

The chain joins TRBV5-4 to TRBJ1-6; D is undetermined. The CDR3 consists of 14 residues. Germline V gene data show CDR1 as SGHNT and CDR2 as YYREEE (reference sequence). V lost 0 bases and J 7 bases, leaving 8 bases between the germline ends. DNA of the CDR3: TGTGCCAGCAGCTTGGATTACGGGAATTCACCCCTCCACTTT. Amino acids: CASSLDYGNSPLHF.

This clone was counted at least ten times. The chain is built from TRBV3-1 (or the pseudogene TRBV3-2) and TRBJ1-2, with a tentative D call TRBD1 (6 bases). The CDR3 consists of 14 residues. Germline assignment: CDR1 LGHDT and CDR2 YNNKEL (reference sequence). Trimming stripped 4 bases from V and 1 base from J, with 10 bases between. The CDR3 spells CASSPRTDNYGYTF. Written as DNA, the CDR3 is TGTGCCAGCAGCCCCCGGACAGATAACTATGGCTACACCTTC.

The chain is built from TRBV29-1 and TRBJ2-7, with 8 bases identical to TRBD1. Trimming cost V 6 bases and J 3 bases; bases outside gene matches: 4. Germline V gene data show CDR1 as SQVTM and CDR2 as ANQGSEA. The CDR3 has 12 amino acids. The CDR3 region is CSVGQGGYEQYF. The DNA of the CDR3 is TGCAGCGTAGGACAGGGTGGCTACGAGCAGTACTTC.

This clone came up once. This sequence joins TRBV5-1 and TRBJ1-2; tentative D call: TRBD1 (5 bases). The length of the CDR3 is 14 residues. Trimming removed 8 bases from V and 5 bases from J, with 19 bases in between. In germline, CDR1 is SGHRS, CDR2 YFSETQ. CDR3 coding DNA: TGCGCCAGTAACCCGGACGGGGGAAAATATGGCTACACCTTC. Its protein is CASNPDGGKYGYTF.

The rearrangement uses TRBV28 and TRBJ2-1, with D perhaps TRBD2 (7 bases). The CDR3 spans 16 residues. Germline lookup yields CDR1 MDHEN and CDR2 SYDVKM. V was cut by 7 bases and J by 4 bases, with 20 bases left in between. The CDR3 DNA sequence: TGTGCCAGCACCCATATGGGGGGGGCGAGGTACAATGAGCAGTTCTTC. As protein: CASTHMGGARYNEQFF.

This sequence joins TRBV29-1 and TRBJ2-1; 9 positions match TRBD1. This CDR3 contains 17 residues. Trimming at V came to 3 bases and at J to 9 bases, leaving 18 bases not matched to a gene. Germline values: CDR1 SQVTM, CDR2 ANQGSEA. Written as DNA, the CDR3 is TGCAGCGTTGACCCGATAGTCCCGGGACAGGGTGGCTTTGAGCAGTTCTTC. This sequence encodes CSVDPIVPGQGGFEQFF.

The chain uses TRBV6-2 or TRBV6-3 and TRBJ1-1; the match to TRBD1 covers 7 bases. The CDR3 totals 16 residues. V shed 6 bases and J 0 bases; nucleotides not matched to a gene: 10. The germline gives CDR1 MNHEY, CDR2 SVGEGT. CDR3 in DNA: TGTGCCAGCAGCAAAGGGACAGTAGACCTGAACACTGAAGCTTTCTTT. Translated, it gives CASSKGTVDLNTEAFF.

This clone has just one count. The CDR3 region is CASSYPPPTRLDTQYF. Written as DNA, the CDR3 is TGTGCCAGCAGTTACCCACCACCTACTCGACTGGATACGCAGTATTTT. The V call is TRBV6-2 or TRBV6-3, the J call TRBJ2-3; D is unresolved. Per germline, CDR1 MNHEY and CDR2 SVGEGT. The CDR3 sequence is 16 residues long. Deletions cut 2 bases from V and 6 bases from J, with 18 bases between.

CDR3 sequence: CASSRLGQEQNTEAFF. CDR3 sequence (DNA): TGCGCCAGCAGCCGACTGGGACAGGAACAGAACACTGAAGCTTTCTTT. The rearrangement links TRBV5-1 to TRBJ1-1; 8 nucleotides agree with TRBD1. Germline trimming cut 4 bases from V and 1 base from J; bases unmatched to any gene: 9. The CDR3 loop spans 16 amino acids. Germline-derived CDR1 and CDR2 are SGHRS and YFSETQ.

The CDR3 DNA sequence: TGTGCCAGCTCACCCCCCGGGAGCGAGGACGAGCAGTACTTC. This encodes CASSPPGSEDEQYF. The V and J genes are TRBV18 and TRBJ2-7; a possible D gene is TRBD2 (6 bases). In germline, CDR1 is KGHSH, CDR2 LQKENI. The CDR3 runs to 14 residues. Trimming pared 3 bases from V and 5 bases from J, leaving 14 bases between.

V and J are TRBV7-2 and TRBJ2-3; 7 bases are a match to TRBD1. V trimming: 5 bases; J trimming: 0 bases; junction bases outside the gene matches: 5. The CDR3 has 15 residues. The germline V gene has CDR1 SGHTA and CDR2 FQGNSA. CDR3 sequence reads: CASSADRVSTDTQYF. In DNA form, the CDR3 reads TGTGCCAGCAGCGCCGACAGGGTTAGCACAGATACGCAGTATTTT. The variable domain in full, completed from reference TRBV7-2 and TRBJ2-3, reads GAGVSQSPSNKVTEKGKDVELRCDPISGHTALYWYRQSLGQGLEFLIYFQGNSAPDKSGLPSDRFSAERTGGSVSTLTIQRTQQEDSAVYLCASSADRVSTDTQYFGPGTRLTVL.

The chain recombines TRBV7-9 with TRBJ1-1, with unresolved D. The germline V gene has CDR1 SEHNR and CDR2 FQNEAQ (reference sequence). This CDR3 is built from 13 residues. Trimming pared 3 bases from V and 8 bases from J, leaving 13 bases between. CDR3 protein: CASSFGRAGEAFF. The CDR3 nucleotides read TGTGCCAGCAGCTTTGGTCGGGCGGGAGAAGCTTTCTTT.

The genes are TRBV2 and TRBJ1-1; no reliable D call. Germline V gene sequence: CDR1 SNHLY, CDR2 FYNNEI. The CDR3 runs to 14 residues. Deletions cut 2 bases from V and 11 bases from J, with 18 bases between. CDR3 in DNA: TGTGCCAGCAGTGAATCGGCCTATTTTTCCGGGGCTTTCTTT. Protein product: CASSESAYFSGAFF.

The CDR3 DNA reads TGTGCCAGCAGTGCCCTCCCCGGACAGGGTAGTAACGAGCAGTACTTC. Amino acids: CASSALPGQGSNEQYF. The gene calls are TRBV6-4 and TRBJ2-7; TRBD1 agrees at 8 bases. Germline values: CDR1 MRHNA, CDR2 SNTAGT. This CDR3 has 16 amino acids. The ends lost 4 bases at V and 5 bases at J; junction bases unmatched: 13.